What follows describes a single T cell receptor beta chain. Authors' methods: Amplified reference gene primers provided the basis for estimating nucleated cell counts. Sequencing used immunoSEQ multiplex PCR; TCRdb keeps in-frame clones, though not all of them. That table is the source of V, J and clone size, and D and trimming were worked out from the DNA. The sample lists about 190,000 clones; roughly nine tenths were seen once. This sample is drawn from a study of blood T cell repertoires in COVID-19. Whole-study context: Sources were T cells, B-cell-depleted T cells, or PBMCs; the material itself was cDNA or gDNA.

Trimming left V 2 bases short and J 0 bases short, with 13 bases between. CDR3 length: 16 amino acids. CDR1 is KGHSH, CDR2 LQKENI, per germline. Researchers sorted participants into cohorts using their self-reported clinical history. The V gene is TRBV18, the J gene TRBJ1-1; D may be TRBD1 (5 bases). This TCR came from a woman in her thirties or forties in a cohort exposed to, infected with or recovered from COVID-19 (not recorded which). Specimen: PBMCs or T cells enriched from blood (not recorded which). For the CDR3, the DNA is TGTGCCAGCTCACCAAGCGGGGGTGTCCTGAACACTGAAGCTTTCTTT. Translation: CASSPSGGVLNTEAFF. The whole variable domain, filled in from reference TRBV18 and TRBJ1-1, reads NAGVMQNPRHLVRRRGQEARLRCSPMKGHSHVYWYRQLPEEGLKFMVYLQKENIIDESGMPKERFSAEFPKEGPSILRIQQVVRGDSAAYFCASSPSGGVLNTEAFFGQGTRLTVV.